At least ten counts were recorded for the clone carrying this TCR beta chain. Its antigen is currently unknown. After 5'RACE with constant-segment primers, TCR alpha and TCR beta cDNA libraries carrying sample barcodes and UMIs were obtained. A single record per CDR3 protein comes from TCRdb applying MiXCR to the 5' RACE reads. Of about 390,000 distinct CDR3 sequences in the sample, 16% were seen once. These data belong to a study of T-cell memory formation after mild COVID-19. Study as a whole: Largely donor-specific sequence clusters came from a couple of donors.

The study's findings and limits: Whether second-wave clones peaking at day 37 were SARS-CoV-2 specific went unconfirmed. CD4+ clones that contracted lay mainly in CM and EM; CD8+ ones lay in EMRA.

Source material: PBMCs or a T cell subset sorted from them (not recorded which). The source is a man younger than 35 who had mild COVID-19 (a few samples of this study predate the infection). Cell type and time point are not known.

This CDR3 reads CSARDHLAGVYAYEQYF. The CDR3 nucleotides read TGCAGTGCTAGAGATCACCTAGCGGGGGTCTACGCCTACGAGCAGTACTTC. The chain combines TRBV20-1 with TRBJ2-7, with 10 bases fitting TRBD2. With 0 bases clipped from V and 2 bases from J, the junction kept 10 bases outside the gene matches. The CDR3 extends over 17 amino acids. The germline V gene has CDR1 DFQATT and CDR2 SNEGSKA (reference sequence).